This T cell receptor (beta chain) was recorded in a study of blood T cell repertoires in COVID-19. Study in general: From T cells, B-cell-depleted T cells, or PBMCs came the material, which was cDNA or gDNA.

In the authors' workflow: It was from reference gene primer amplification that nucleated cell counts were estimated. Only in-frame clones appear in the TCRdb table, and some are missing; sequencing was by immunoSEQ multiplex PCR. V and J calls and clone size come straight from that table; D and trimming were deduced from the DNA. The sample consists of hundreds of thousands of clones, about 85% of them appearing once. The TCR originated in a human donor in a cohort sampled during active COVID-19. Input material: peripheral blood.

For the CDR3, the DNA is TGTGCCAGCAGCTTGGCAGGGGCATACGAGCAGTACTTC. Residues: CASSLAGAYEQYF. V and J are TRBV3-1 (or the pseudogene TRBV3-2) and TRBJ2-7; perhaps TRBD1 as D (6 bases). CDR1 and CDR2 from the germline V gene are LGHDT and YNNKEL (reference sequence). The length of the CDR3 is 13 residues. Trimming pared 5 bases from V and 4 bases from J, leaving 12 bases between.